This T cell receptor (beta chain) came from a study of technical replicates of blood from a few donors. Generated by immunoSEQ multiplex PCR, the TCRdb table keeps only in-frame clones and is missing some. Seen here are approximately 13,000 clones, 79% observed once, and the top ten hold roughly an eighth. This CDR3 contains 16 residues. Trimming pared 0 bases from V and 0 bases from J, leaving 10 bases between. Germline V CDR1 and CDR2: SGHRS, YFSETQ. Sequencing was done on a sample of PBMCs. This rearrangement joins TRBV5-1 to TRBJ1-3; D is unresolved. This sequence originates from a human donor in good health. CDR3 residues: CASSLDSLSSGNTIYF. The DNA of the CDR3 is TGCGCCAGCAGCTTGGACAGCCTAAGCTCTGGAAACACCATATATTTT.